The rows below give T cell receptor beta chains drawn from one sample of a study of vaccination and CD4 T cells after COVID-19. These TCRs are of unknown antigen specificity. TCRdb analysed the PCR reads with MiXCR anew, one entry per CDR3 protein. The sample includes fewer than 7,000 distinct CDR3 sequences, more than 30% of them seen just once. Sequenced material: CD4+ T cells from blood, cultured in vitro. All receptors derive from a human donor in good health. Each CDR3 is given with its conserved first and last residue. A D gene is named only where the DNA matches it firmly. Only some rows state a clone size, as once, few, many or a class for expanded clones.

TRBV7-2	-	-	TRBJ2-2	CASSLGRRQTAGELFF	TGTGCCAGCAGCTTAGGCCGCCGACAGACCGCCGGGGAGCTGTTTTTT
TRBV10-3	-	TRBD2	TRBJ2-1	CAIRGLAADNEQFF	TGTGCCATCAGAGGACTAGCGGCGGACAATGAGCAGTTCTTC
TRBV28	-	TRBD1	TRBJ2-7	CASSLRFKDREYEQYF	TGTGCCAGCAGTTTAAGGTTTAAGGACAGGGAATACGAGCAGTACTTC
TRBV28	-	TRBD2	TRBJ2-3	CASSFPIRLAGRTADTQYF	TGTGCCAGCAGTTTCCCAATCAGACTAGCGGGGAGGACGGCAGATACGCAGTATTTT
TRBV5-1	few	TRBD1	TRBJ1-5	CASSLGTGNQPQHF	TGCGCCAGCAGCTTGGGGACAGGGAATCAGCCCCAGCATTTT
TRBV7-6	once	-	TRBJ2-5	CASSLVLNMETQYF	TGTGCCAGCAGCTTAGTACTAAATATGGAGACCCAGTACTTC
TRBV19	-	TRBD2	TRBJ2-3	CASSGRTSGSSDTQYF	TGTGCCAGTAGTGGGCGGACTAGCGGGAGCTCAGATACGCAGTATTTT
TRBV6-1	few	TRBD1	TRBJ1-5	CASRPTGVSNQPQHF	TGTGCCAGCAGACCCACAGGGGTGAGCAATCAGCCCCAGCATTTT
TRBV20-1	-	-	TRBJ1-5	CSARSLNDDTSFFNQPQHF	TGCAGTGCTAGAAGTCTGAATGATGACACATCCTTCTTCAATCAGCCCCAGCATTTT
TRBV7-2	-	-	TRBJ2-5	CASSLVGAGLETQYF	TGTGCCAGCAGCTTAGTAGGGGCGGGTTTGGAGACCCAGTACTTC
TRBV18	-	-	TRBJ1-5	CASSLAGGDNQPQHF	TGTGCCAGCTCACTCGCAGGCGGAGACAATCAGCCCCAGCATTTT
TRBV19	few	-	TRBJ2-5	CASSGRDNWEETQYF	TGTGCCAGTAGCGGCCGGGACAATTGGGAGGAGACCCAGTACTTC
TRBV19	-	TRBD1	TRBJ1-2	CASSDRGPAGYGYTF	TGTGCCAGTAGTGACAGGGGGCCGGCTGGCTATGGCTACACCTTC
TRBV19	-	TRBD1	TRBJ1-2	CASSIGQGRGYTF	TGTGCCAGTAGTATAGGACAGGGCCGGGGCTACACCTTC
TRBV12-3/TRBV12-4	-	-	TRBJ2-4	CASSSAGGSIQYF	TGTGCCAGCAGTTCCGCAGGAGGAAGCATTCAGTACTTC
TRBV20-1	few	-	TRBJ1-2	CSARDYRAYGYTF	TGCAGTGCTAGAGATTACAGAGCCTATGGCTACACCTTC
TRBV28	-	TRBD2	TRBJ2-7	CASTRGLGAYEQYF	TGTGCCAGCACCCGCGGACTAGGGGCCTACGAGCAGTACTTC
TRBV18	few	-	TRBJ1-2	CASSGKEGSAYGYTF	TGTGCCAGCTCAGGGAAGGAGGGGTCCGCCTATGGCTACACCTTC
TRBV6-1	few	-	TRBJ2-3	CASSPLTAPSASTDTQYF	TGTGCCAGCAGTCCCCTCACTGCTCCTAGCGCCAGCACAGATACGCAGTATTTT
TRBV27	few	TRBD2	TRBJ2-3	CASSLFSGMADTQYF	TGTGCCAGCAGTTTATTCAGCGGGATGGCAGATACGCAGTATTTT
TRBV7-9	-	TRBD1	TRBJ1-1	CASSLGQGNTEAFF	TGTGCCAGCAGCTTAGGACAGGGGAACACTGAAGCTTTCTTT
TRBV6-1	-	TRBD2	TRBJ2-2	CASLNPSGNTGELFF	TGTGCCAGCCTAAATCCTAGCGGTAACACCGGGGAGCTGTTTTTT
TRBV6-2/TRBV6-3	-	-	TRBJ1-2	CASSLSGRDGYTF	TGTGCCAGCAGCCTTTCGGGCCGAGATGGCTACACCTTC
TRBV21-1	few	-	TRBJ2-3	CASSKERGWQYF	TGTGCCAGCAGCAAAGAGAGGGGCTGGCAGTATTTT
TRBV20-1	few	TRBD2	TRBJ2-1	CSALPSGRLNEQFF	TGCAGTGCTCTTCCTAGCGGGAGGTTGAATGAGCAGTTCTTC
TRBV20-1	-	TRBD2	TRBJ2-1	CSAAEGAGLNEQFF	TGCAGTGCTGCCGAAGGAGCGGGACTCAATGAGCAGTTCTTC
TRBV7-9	-	TRBD2	TRBJ2-7	CASTSGTGGGEQYF	TGTGCCAGCACCTCCGGGACGGGAGGCGGGGAGCAGTACTTC
TRBV7-2	-	-	TRBJ2-7	CASSPSRDLEQYF	TGTGCCAGCAGCCCGAGCCGGGACCTCGAGCAGTACTTC
TRBV24-1	-	-	TRBJ2-5	CATSDPPGETQYF	TGTGCCACCAGTGACCCGCCCGGAGAGACCCAGTACTTC
TRBV7-2	-	-	TRBJ2-3	CASKYATDTQYF	TGTGCCAGCAAGTACGCCACAGATACGCAGTATTTT
TRBV28	few	-	TRBJ2-7	CASSGGDPYEQYF	TGTGCCAGCAGCGGAGGAGATCCGTACGAGCAGTACTTC
TRBV24-1	-	-	TRBJ2-1	CATSEPRAASSEQFF	TGTGCCACCAGTGAACCTAGGGCCGCTTCCAGTGAGCAGTTCTTC
TRBV5-4	-	TRBD2	TRBJ2-2	CASSRNPISGRDTGELFF	TGTGCCAGCAGCCGCAACCCAATCAGCGGGAGGGATACCGGGGAGCTGTTTTTT
TRBV5-4	few	-	TRBJ2-1	CASSLRVDNEQFF	TGTGCCAGCAGCTTGCGGGTGGACAATGAGCAGTTCTTC
TRBV20-1	-	TRBD2	TRBJ2-7	CSARGTSGNYEQYF	TGCAGTGCTCGGGGGACTAGCGGAAACTACGAGCAGTACTTC
TRBV7-3	-	TRBD2	TRBJ2-2	CASSLTGGDTGELFF	TGTGCCAGCAGCTTAACGGGGGGGGACACCGGGGAGCTGTTTTTT
TRBV20-1	-	-	TRBJ2-3	CSARDGASSTDTQYF	TGCAGTGCTAGAGATGGAGCGAGTAGCACAGATACGCAGTATTTT
TRBV20-1	medium-sized	-	TRBJ1-2	CSARDWAPTRDVNYGYTF	TGCAGTGCTAGAGATTGGGCCCCGACCAGGGATGTGAACTATGGCTACACCTTC
TRBV2	-	TRBD1	TRBJ2-7	CASSMDRGYEQYF	TGTGCCAGCAGCATGGACAGGGGGTACGAGCAGTACTTC
TRBV6-1	few	TRBD1	TRBJ2-2	CASSQGANGELFF	TGTGCCAGCAGTCAGGGGGCTAACGGGGAGCTGTTTTTT
TRBV7-8	-	TRBD1	TRBJ1-5	CASSKSRDRGTQPQHF	TGTGCCAGCAGCAAAAGCCGGGACAGGGGTACTCAGCCCCAGCATTTT
TRBV28	-	TRBD1	TRBJ1-5	CASSWDRVGSNQPQHF	TGTGCCAGCAGTTGGGACAGGGTAGGAAGCAATCAGCCCCAGCATTTT
TRBV7-9	-	-	TRBJ2-7	CASSFQQGLSYEQYF	TGTGCCAGCAGCTTTCAGCAGGGTCTCTCCTACGAGCAGTACTTC
TRBV20-1	-	TRBD2	TRBJ2-1	CSARSAGGYNEQFF	TGCAGTGCCAGGTCAGCGGGAGGGTACAATGAGCAGTTCTTC
TRBV24-1	-	-	TRBJ2-3	CATSGPQGGANTQYF	TGTGCCACCAGTGGCCCCCAGGGGGGCGCAAATACGCAGTATTTT
TRBV27	-	-	TRBJ2-5	CASGTWGSETQYF	TGTGCCAGCGGAACCTGGGGGTCAGAGACCCAGTACTTC
TRBV5-5	-	-	TRBJ2-7	CASSLGQVFYEQYF	TGTGCCAGCAGCTTGGGGCAGGTCTTCTACGAGCAGTACTTC
TRBV7-8	few	-	TRBJ2-2	CASSLVVPGELFF	TGTGCCAGCAGCTTAGTCGTCCCCGGGGAGCTGTTTTTT
TRBV6-5	-	TRBD1	TRBJ1-6	CASSYRGRGPLHF	TGTGCCAGCAGTTACAGGGGGCGAGGACCCCTCCACTTT
TRBV6-1	few	TRBD2	TRBJ2-3	CASRPRTSGRLGTQYF	TGTGCCAGCAGACCCCGGACTAGCGGGAGGTTAGGTACGCAGTATTTT
TRBV14	-	-	TRBJ2-7	CASSQDWPSYEQYF	TGTGCCAGCAGCCAAGATTGGCCCAGCTACGAGCAGTACTTC
TRBV7-9	-	TRBD1	TRBJ2-7	CASSLGQGSIEQYF	TGTGCCAGCAGCTTAGGACAGGGGAGTATCGAGCAGTACTTC
TRBV7-3	few	-	TRBJ2-5	CASSPHQGRDDETQYF	TGTGCCAGCAGCCCTCATCAGGGGCGTGATGACGAGACCCAGTACTTC
TRBV28	-	-	TRBJ2-7	CASSSPQDYEQYF	TGTGCCAGCAGTTCCCCCCAGGACTACGAGCAGTACTTC